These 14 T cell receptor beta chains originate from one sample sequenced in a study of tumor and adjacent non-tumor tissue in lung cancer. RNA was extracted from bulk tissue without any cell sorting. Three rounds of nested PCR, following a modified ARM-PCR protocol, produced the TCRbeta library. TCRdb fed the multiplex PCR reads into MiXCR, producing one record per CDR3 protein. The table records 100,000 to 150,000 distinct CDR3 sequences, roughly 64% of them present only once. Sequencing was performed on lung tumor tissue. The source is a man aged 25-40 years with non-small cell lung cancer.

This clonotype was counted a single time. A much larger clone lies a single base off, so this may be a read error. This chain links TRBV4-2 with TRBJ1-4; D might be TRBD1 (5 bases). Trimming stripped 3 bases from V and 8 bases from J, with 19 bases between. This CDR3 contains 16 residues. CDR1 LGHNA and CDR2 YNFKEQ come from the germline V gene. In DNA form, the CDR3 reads TGTGCCAGCAGCCAGACCGTTTGGCCCTGGGGCGAAAAACTGTTTTTT. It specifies CASSQTVWPWGEKLFF.

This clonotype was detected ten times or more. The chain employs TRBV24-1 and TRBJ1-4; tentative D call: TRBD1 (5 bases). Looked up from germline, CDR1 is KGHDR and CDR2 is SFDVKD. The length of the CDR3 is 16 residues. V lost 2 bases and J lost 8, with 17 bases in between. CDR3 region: CATSDSGDSMKEKLFF. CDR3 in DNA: TGTGCCACCAGTGATTCGGGGGACTCTATGAAGGAAAAACTGTTTTTT.

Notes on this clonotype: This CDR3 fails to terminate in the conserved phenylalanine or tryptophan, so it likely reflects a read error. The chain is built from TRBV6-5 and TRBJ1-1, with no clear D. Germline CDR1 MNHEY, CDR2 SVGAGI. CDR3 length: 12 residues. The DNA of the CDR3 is TGTGTCAGCAGTTATTCGGGCCAAGAAGCTTTCCTT. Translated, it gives CVSSYSGQEAFL.

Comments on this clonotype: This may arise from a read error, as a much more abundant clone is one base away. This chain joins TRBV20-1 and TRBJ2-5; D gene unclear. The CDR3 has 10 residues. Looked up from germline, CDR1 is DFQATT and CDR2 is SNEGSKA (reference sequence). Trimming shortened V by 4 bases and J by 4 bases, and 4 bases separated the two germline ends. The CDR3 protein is CSAMRETQYF. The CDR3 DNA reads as TGCAGTGCTATGAGAGAGACCCAGTACTTC.

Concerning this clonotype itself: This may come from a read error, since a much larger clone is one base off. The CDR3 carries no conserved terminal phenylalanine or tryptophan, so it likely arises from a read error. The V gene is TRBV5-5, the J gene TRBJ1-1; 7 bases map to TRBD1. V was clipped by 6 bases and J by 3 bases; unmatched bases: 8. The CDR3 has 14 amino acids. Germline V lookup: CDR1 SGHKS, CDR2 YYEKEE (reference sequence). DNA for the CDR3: TGTGCCAGCAACCCACAGGGGCTGGACACTGAAGCTTTCTTA. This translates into CASNPQGLDTEAFL.

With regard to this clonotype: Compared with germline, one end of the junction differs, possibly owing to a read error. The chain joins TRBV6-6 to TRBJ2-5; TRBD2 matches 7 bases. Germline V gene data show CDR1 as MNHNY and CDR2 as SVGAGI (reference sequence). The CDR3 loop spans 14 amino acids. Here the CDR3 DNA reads TGTGCCAGGAGTGAGTCAGGGAGGGTCGAGACCCAGTATTTC. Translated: CARSESGRVETQYF.

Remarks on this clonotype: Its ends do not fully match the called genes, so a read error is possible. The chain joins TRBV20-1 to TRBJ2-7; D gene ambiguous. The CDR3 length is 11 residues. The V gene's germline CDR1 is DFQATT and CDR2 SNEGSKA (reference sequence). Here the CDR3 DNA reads TGCAGTGCTCGATTAGCTTCCGAGCAGCACTTC. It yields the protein CSARLASEQHF.

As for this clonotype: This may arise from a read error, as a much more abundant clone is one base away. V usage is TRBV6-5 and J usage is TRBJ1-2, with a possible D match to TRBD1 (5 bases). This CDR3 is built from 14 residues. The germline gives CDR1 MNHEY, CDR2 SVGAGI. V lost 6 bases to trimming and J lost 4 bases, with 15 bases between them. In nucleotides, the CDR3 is TGTGCCAGCAGCCCTGACAGTATTACCTATGGCTACACCTTC. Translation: CASSPDSITYGYTF.

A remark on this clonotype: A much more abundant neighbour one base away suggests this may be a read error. Here the CDR3 reads CASSPLSNQPQQF. CDR3 in DNA: TGTGCCAGCAGTCCGTTAAGCAATCAGCCCCAGCAGTTT. V usage is TRBV12-3 or TRBV12-4 and J usage is TRBJ1-5; D remains ambiguous. The CDR3 has 13 amino acids.

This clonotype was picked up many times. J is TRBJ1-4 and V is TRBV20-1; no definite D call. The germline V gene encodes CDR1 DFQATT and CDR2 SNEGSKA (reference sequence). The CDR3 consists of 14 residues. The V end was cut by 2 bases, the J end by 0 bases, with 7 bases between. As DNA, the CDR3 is TGCAGTGCTAGACCCGGAACAACTAATGAAAAACTGTTTTTT. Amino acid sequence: CSARPGTTNEKLFF.

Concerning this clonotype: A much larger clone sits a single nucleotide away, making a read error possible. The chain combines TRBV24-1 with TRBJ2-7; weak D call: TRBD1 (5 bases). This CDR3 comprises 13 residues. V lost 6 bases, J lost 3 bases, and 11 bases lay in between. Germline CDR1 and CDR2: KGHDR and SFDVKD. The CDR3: CATSPVGVYEQYF. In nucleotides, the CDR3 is TGTGCCACCAGTCCTGTAGGGGTCTACGAGCAGTACTTC.

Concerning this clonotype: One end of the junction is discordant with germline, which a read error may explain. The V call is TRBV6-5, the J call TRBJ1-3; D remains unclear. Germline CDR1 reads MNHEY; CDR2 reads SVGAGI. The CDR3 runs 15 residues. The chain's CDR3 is CTSSLHFGSGSTIYF. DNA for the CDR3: TGTACCAGCAGCCTCCACTTCGGCTCTGGAAGCACCATATATTTT.

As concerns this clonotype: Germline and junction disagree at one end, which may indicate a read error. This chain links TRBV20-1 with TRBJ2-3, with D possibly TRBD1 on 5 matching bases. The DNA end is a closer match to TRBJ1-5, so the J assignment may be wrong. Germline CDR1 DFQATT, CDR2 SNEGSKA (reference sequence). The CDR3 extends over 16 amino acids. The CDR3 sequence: CSVRDRRGSYTDTQHF. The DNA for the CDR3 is TGCAGTGTTAGAGATCGGCGGGGGAGCTACACAGATACGCAGCATTTT.

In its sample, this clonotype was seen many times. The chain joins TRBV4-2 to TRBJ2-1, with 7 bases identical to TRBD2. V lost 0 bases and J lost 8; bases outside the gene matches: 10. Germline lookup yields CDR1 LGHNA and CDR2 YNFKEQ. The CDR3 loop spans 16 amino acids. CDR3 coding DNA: TGTGCCAGCAGCCAAGAATGGACTAGTTGGGGCGATGAGCAGTTCTTC. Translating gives CASSQEWTSWGDEQFF.